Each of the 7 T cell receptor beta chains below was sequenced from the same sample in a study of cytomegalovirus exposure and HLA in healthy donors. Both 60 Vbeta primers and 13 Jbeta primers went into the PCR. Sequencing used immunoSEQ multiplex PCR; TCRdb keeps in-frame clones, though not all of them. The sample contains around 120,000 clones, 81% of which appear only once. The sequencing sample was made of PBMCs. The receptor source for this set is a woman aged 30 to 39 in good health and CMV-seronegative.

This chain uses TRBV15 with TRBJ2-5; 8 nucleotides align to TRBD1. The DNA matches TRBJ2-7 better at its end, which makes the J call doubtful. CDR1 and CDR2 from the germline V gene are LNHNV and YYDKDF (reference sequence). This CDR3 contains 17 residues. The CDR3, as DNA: TGTGCCACCAGCACTGACAGGGGCGGCGGAAGCTCCTACGAGCAGTACTTC. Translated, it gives CATSTDRGGGSSYEQYF.

CDR3 sequence reads: CASRDRGLSGELFF. CDR3 coding DNA: TGTGCCAGCAGGGACAGGGGGCTATCCGGGGAGCTGTTTTTT. The chain carries TRBV27 and TRBJ2-2, with 11 bases lining up with TRBD1. CDR1 MNHEY and CDR2 SMNVEV come from the germline V gene (reference sequence). This CDR3 region has 14 residues. V shed 6 bases and J 6 bases; nucleotides not matched to a gene: 3.

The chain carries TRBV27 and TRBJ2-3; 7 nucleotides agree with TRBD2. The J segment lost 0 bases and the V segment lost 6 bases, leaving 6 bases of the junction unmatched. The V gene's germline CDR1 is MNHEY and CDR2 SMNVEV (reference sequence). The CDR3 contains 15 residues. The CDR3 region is CASRWAGASTDTQYF. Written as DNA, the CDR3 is TGTGCCAGCAGATGGGCGGGAGCTAGCACAGATACGCAGTATTTT.

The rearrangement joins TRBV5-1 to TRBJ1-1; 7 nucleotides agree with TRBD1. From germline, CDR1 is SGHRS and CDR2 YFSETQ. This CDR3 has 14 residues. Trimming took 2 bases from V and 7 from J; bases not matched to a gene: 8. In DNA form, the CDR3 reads TGCGCCAGCAGCTTTTTAGGGGGCGATTTTGAAGCTTTCTTT. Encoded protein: CASSFLGGDFEAFF.

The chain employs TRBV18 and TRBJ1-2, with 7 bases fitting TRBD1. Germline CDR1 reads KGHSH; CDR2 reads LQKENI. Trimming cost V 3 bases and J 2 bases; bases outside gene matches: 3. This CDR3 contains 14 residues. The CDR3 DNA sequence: TGTGCCAGCTCACCCGGGACAGACAACTATGGCTACACCTTC. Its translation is CASSPGTDNYGYTF.

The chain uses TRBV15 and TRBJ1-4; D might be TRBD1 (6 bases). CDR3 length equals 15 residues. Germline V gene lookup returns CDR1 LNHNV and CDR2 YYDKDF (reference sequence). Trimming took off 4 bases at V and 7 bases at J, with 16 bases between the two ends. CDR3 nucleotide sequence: TGTGCCACCAGCAAATCGACAGGAGCGAGTGAAAAACTGTTTTTT. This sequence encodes CATSKSTGASEKLFF. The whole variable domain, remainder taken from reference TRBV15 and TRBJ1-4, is DAMVIQNPRYQVTQFGKPVTLSCSQTLNHNVMYWYQQKSSQAPKLLFHYYDKDFNNEADTPDNFQSRRPNTSFCFLDIRSPGLGDTAMYLCATSKSTGASEKLFFGSGTQLSVL.

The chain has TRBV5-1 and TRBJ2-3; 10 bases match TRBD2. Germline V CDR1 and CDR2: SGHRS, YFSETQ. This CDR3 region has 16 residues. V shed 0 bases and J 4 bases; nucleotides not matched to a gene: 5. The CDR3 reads CASSLGVAGGADTQYF. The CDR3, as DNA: TGCGCCAGCAGCTTGGGAGTAGCGGGAGGCGCAGATACGCAGTATTTT.